This T cell receptor (beta chain) was captured in a study of blood T cell repertoires in COVID-19. This clone was detected once. Profiled with immunoSEQ multiplex PCR; TCRdb holds only in-frame clones, not every one. The data contain about 190,000 clones, 70% to 85% of them singletons. The V and J ends lost 4 bases and 11 bases, in that order; junction bases with no gene match: 8. The CDR3 runs to 13 residues. CDR1 is SGHRS and CDR2 is YFSETQ in the germline V gene. This receptor was identified in a man aged 50 to 60 who had recovered from COVID-19. The specimen was peripheral blood. V is TRBV5-1 and J is TRBJ1-2; 10 nucleotides match TRBD1. The CDR3 loop reads CASSHETGGEYTF. In nucleotides, the CDR3 is TGCGCCAGCAGCCATGAGACAGGGGGCGAATACACCTTC.